The clone carrying this T cell receptor (beta chain) is a singleton in its sample. What it binds is not known. This sample stems from a study of cytomegalovirus exposure and HLA in healthy donors. PCR amplification relied on 60 Vbeta primers (plus 13 Jbeta primers). Measured with immunoSEQ multiplex PCR; TCRdb has only the in-frame clones, and not every one. The sample lists about 130,000 clones; 70% to 90% were seen once. This CDR3 is 16 amino acids long. CDR1 is LGHNA, CDR2 YSLEER, per germline. With 4 bases clipped from V and 5 bases from J, the junction kept 13 bases outside the gene matches. The study, taken as a whole, reports: Researchers catalogued 164 TCR beta chains as cytomegalovirus-associated. The sole available immune exposure information was CMV serostatus.

The V gene is TRBV4-3, the J gene TRBJ2-5; 7 bases are a match to TRBD2. The TCR sequence derives from a woman aged 40-49 years in good health and CMV-seropositive. Sequenced input: PBMCs. The CDR3 loop reads CASSPLFGTMEETQYF. The CDR3 DNA reads TGCGCCAGCAGCCCACTCTTCGGGACTATGGAGGAGACCCAGTACTTC.